The rows below give T cell receptor beta chains drawn from one sample of a study of neurological immune-mediated disorders. MiXCR, applied by TCRdb to the 5' RACE reads, yields one record per CDR3 protein. This table has some 30,000 distinct CDR3 sequences, under 25% appearing once. The sequencing sample was made of PBMCs. These receptors were obtained from a woman aged 55-70 years in good health. Both conserved end residues are part of each CDR3. D genes are given only for firm matches. The size of a clone is reported for some rows only, either as once, few or many, or as a class for expanded clones.

D,size,V,J,CDR3,DNA
.,many,TRBV20-1,TRBJ1-5,CSALGDSNQPQHF,TGCAGTGCTCTTGGGGATAGCAATCAGCCCCAGCATTTT
TRBD1,once,TRBV5-1,TRBJ1-1,CDSSLVGQGNTEAFF,TGCGACAGCAGCTTGGTTGGACAGGGGAACACTGAAGCTTTCTTT
.,.,TRBV5-1,TRBJ1-1,CASSRDSGSAEAFF,TGCGCCAGCAGCCGTGACAGTGGTTCCGCTGAAGCTTTCTTT
.,.,TRBV25-1,TRBJ2-3,CASDGLTDTQYF,TGTGCCAGCGACGGCCTCACAGATACGCAGTATTTT
.,many,TRBV27,TRBJ1-1,CASSLHTAMNTEAFF,TGTGCCAGCAGTTTACACACAGCCATGAACACTGAAGCTTTCTTT
.,many,TRBV9,TRBJ1-6,CASSARQLGNSPLHF,TGTGCCAGCAGCGCCAGACAGCTTGGAAATTCACCCCTCCACTTT
TRBD2,.,TRBV20-1,TRBJ2-3,CSALRTSGSSSTDTQYF,TGCAGCGCCCTGCGGACTAGCGGGAGCTCTAGCACAGATACGCAGTATTTT
TRBD1,medium-sized,TRBV4-3,TRBJ1-1,CASSQSNTGDRNTEAFF,TGCGCCAGCAGCCAGTCCAATACAGGGGACAGGAACACTGAAGCTTTCTTT
.,many,TRBV11-3,TRBJ1-2,CASSLERGYGYTF,TGTGCCAGCAGCTTAGAAAGGGGTTATGGCTACACCTTC
.,many,TRBV5-5,TRBJ1-2,CASSLAGIGYTF,TGTGCCAGCAGCTTGGCCGGCATCGGCTACACCTTC
TRBD2,many,TRBV28,TRBJ2-3,CASSNSLRLAGGADTQYF,TGTGCCAGCAGTAACTCCCTCCGACTAGCGGGAGGGGCGGATACGCAGTATTTT
.,.,TRBV29-1,TRBJ2-1,CSVEGTTSNEQFF,TGCAGCGTTGAAGGGACCACCTCTAATGAGCAGTTCTTC
TRBD2,many,TRBV5-1,TRBJ2-7,CASSPTGREGRGHEQYF,TGCGCCAGCAGCCCGACCGGGAGGGAAGGCAGGGGCCACGAGCAGTACTTC
TRBD1,many,TRBV5-1,TRBJ2-5,CASRRDRAETQYF,TGCGCCAGCAGACGGGACAGGGCAGAGACCCAGTACTTC
TRBD2,many,TRBV5-1,TRBJ2-1,CASSSGTSGTDEQFF,TGCGCCAGCAGCTCCGGGACTAGCGGGACAGATGAGCAGTTCTTC
.,many,TRBV9,TRBJ2-7,CASSLREGVYEQYF,TGTGCCAGCAGCCTCCGGGAAGGGGTCTACGAGCAGTACTTC
TRBD2,once,TRBV20-1,TRBJ2-4,CSANGGLDRDKNIQYF,TGCAGTGCCAACGGAGGACTAGACCGGGACAAAAACATTCAGTACTTC
TRBD1,many,TRBV5-1,TRBJ2-7,CASSLVGQGIDEQYF,TGCGCCAGCAGCTTGGTGGGACAGGGTATTGACGAGCAGTACTTC
.,many,TRBV5-1,TRBJ2-2,CASSLASLGELFF,TGCGCCAGCAGCTTGGCCAGTCTCGGGGAGCTGTTTTTT
TRBD2,.,TRBV28,TRBJ2-7,CASRSPGLARYEQYF,TGTGCCAGCAGGTCGCCGGGACTAGCTCGGTACGAGCAGTACTTC
TRBD1,many,TRBV12-3/TRBV12-4,TRBJ2-7,CASNQGDRVVGEQYF,TGTGCCAGCAACCAGGGAGACAGGGTGGTTGGCGAGCAGTACTTC
TRBD2,many,TRBV5-1,TRBJ2-7,CASSSTGGSSYEQYF,TGCGCCAGCAGCTCTACGGGGGGTAGCTCCTACGAGCAGTACTTC
.,many,TRBV6-1,TRBJ1-1,CASSVALNTEAFF,TGTGCCAGCAGTGTGGCCCTGAACACTGAAGCTTTCTTT
.,many,TRBV5-5,TRBJ2-1,CASSLFSATLLYNEQFF,TGTGCCAGCAGCTTGTTCTCCGCCACCCTCCTCTACAATGAGCAGTTCTTC
.,many,TRBV5-1,TRBJ2-2,CASSFLGTDTGELFF,TGCGCCAGCAGCTTTTTGGGGACGGACACCGGGGAGCTGTTTTTT
TRBD2,few,TRBV6-5,TRBJ2-5,CASSYRQTSGGLETQYF,TGTGCCAGCAGTTACCGCCAGACTAGCGGGGGGTTGGAGACCCAGTACTTC
TRBD1,many,TRBV20-1,TRBJ2-1,CSARLGDRGNEQFF,TGCAGTGCTAGACTCGGGGACAGGGGCAATGAGCAGTTCTTC
.,many,TRBV7-8,TRBJ1-5,CASSLGQSNQPQHF,TGTGCCAGCAGCCTTGGACAGAGCAATCAGCCCCAGCATTTT
TRBD2,many,TRBV5-5,TRBJ2-3,CASSPLGAGASDTQYF,TGTGCCAGCAGCCCCCTAGGAGCGGGGGCCTCGGATACGCAGTATTTT
.,many,TRBV28,TRBJ1-1,CASSPSMWAEAFF,TGTGCCAGCAGCCCCAGTATGTGGGCTGAAGCTTTCTTT
TRBD1,many,TRBV10-3,TRBJ2-5,CAIRKQGWETQYF,TGTGCCATCAGAAAACAGGGGTGGGAGACCCAGTACTTC
TRBD2,many,TRBV6-5,TRBJ2-3,CASSYSKGGADTQYF,TGTGCCAGCAGTTACTCGAAGGGAGGGGCAGATACGCAGTATTTT
TRBD2,many,TRBV7-6,TRBJ2-3,CASQLAGGDTQYF,TGTGCCAGTCAACTAGCGGGGGGAGATACGCAGTATTTT
.,few,TRBV20-1,TRBJ2-7,CSARGPDGGYEQYF,TGCAGTGCTAGGGGCCCTGATGGGGGCTACGAGCAGTACTTC
.,once,TRBV2,TRBJ2-3,CASSEVAAGTQYF,TGTGCCAGCAGTGAAGTAGCCGCGGGGACGCAGTATTTT
TRBD1,.,TRBV19,TRBJ1-1,CASTDRGRVPEAFF,TGTGCCAGTACCGACAGGGGGCGCGTGCCTGAAGCTTTCTTT
.,.,TRBV6-5,TRBJ2-1,CASRMAGTYNEQFF,TGTGCCAGCAGGATGGCGGGAACCTACAATGAGCAGTTCTTC
.,many,TRBV7-9,TRBJ1-1,CASSLLQGDTEAFF,TGTGCCAGCAGCCTCCTCCAAGGGGACACTGAAGCTTTCTTT
TRBD2,few,TRBV3-1,TRBJ2-1,CASSKPSGSSTNEQFF,TGTGCCAGCAGCAAACCTAGCGGGAGCTCTACAAATGAGCAGTTCTTC
.,.,TRBV29-1,TRBJ2-7,CSVEWSGGGEQYF,TGCAGCGTCGAGTGGTCCGGGGGAGGTGAGCAGTACTTC
.,many,TRBV5-6,TRBJ1-2,CASSLVAAAGYGYTF,TGTGCCAGCAGCTTGGTGGCGGCGGCTGGCTATGGCTACACCTTC
.,many,TRBV20-1,TRBJ2-5,CSAEIQETQYF,TGCAGTGCAGAGATCCAAGAGACCCAGTACTTC
TRBD2,.,TRBV7-2,TRBJ2-7,CASRASGIPYEQYF,TGTGCCAGCAGGGCTAGCGGCATACCCTACGAGCAGTACTTC
.,many,TRBV12-3/TRBV12-4,TRBJ2-2,CASSTHSSAGPGELFF,TGTGCCAGCAGTACTCATTCTAGCGCTGGTCCCGGGGAGCTGTTTTTT
.,many,TRBV5-1,TRBJ2-1,CASSLGRDSWGNEQFF,TGCGCCAGCAGCTTGGGGCGGGACAGTTGGGGCAATGAGCAGTTCTTC
.,.,TRBV20-1,TRBJ2-5,CSASDKETQYF,TGCAGTGCTAGTGATAAAGAGACCCAGTACTTC
TRBD2,many,TRBV5-1,TRBJ2-1,CASSDISSGSYNEQFF,TGCGCCAGCAGCGATATTTCTAGCGGGAGTTACAATGAGCAGTTCTTC
TRBD2,.,TRBV25-1,TRBJ2-2,CASFELGGSNTGELFF,TGTGCCAGCTTTGAATTGGGGGGGTCGAACACCGGGGAGCTGTTTTTT
.,many,TRBV20-1,TRBJ2-5,CSVPRETQYF,TGCAGTGTCCCCAGGGAGACCCAGTACTTC
.,many,TRBV7-3,TRBJ1-1,CASSPTGTEAFF,TGTGCCAGCAGCCCCACAGGGACTGAAGCTTTCTTT
.,many,TRBV5-1,TRBJ2-4,CASSWGAKNIQYF,TGCGCCAGCAGCTGGGGAGCCAAAAACATTCAGTACTTC
TRBD2,many,TRBV20-1,TRBJ2-3,CSATQREGPTDTQYF,TGCAGTGCTACTCAGCGGGAGGGCCCCACAGATACGCAGTATTTT
.,.,TRBV2,TRBJ1-2,CASSPEPYTF,TGTGCCAGCAGTCCGGAGCCATACACCTTC
.,many,TRBV20-1,TRBJ2-1,CSASLRASYNEQFF,TGCAGTGCTAGTCTACGGGCTAGTTACAATGAGCAGTTCTTC
TRBD1,many,TRBV5-5,TRBJ1-3,CASSRGQTGNTIYF,TGTGCCAGCAGCCGGGGACAGACTGGAAACACCATATATTTT
.,few,TRBV6-6,TRBJ2-7,CASSYSETTETYF,TGTGCCAGCAGTTACTCTGAGACGACGGAGACGTACTTC
.,many,TRBV29-1,TRBJ2-1,CSVEGWWIEYNEQFF,TGCAGCGTTGAAGGTTGGTGGATTGAGTACAATGAGCAGTTCTTC
.,many,TRBV5-1,TRBJ2-2,CASSSTGTPNTGELFF,TGCGCCAGCAGCTCCACCGGGACACCTAACACCGGGGAGCTGTTTTTT